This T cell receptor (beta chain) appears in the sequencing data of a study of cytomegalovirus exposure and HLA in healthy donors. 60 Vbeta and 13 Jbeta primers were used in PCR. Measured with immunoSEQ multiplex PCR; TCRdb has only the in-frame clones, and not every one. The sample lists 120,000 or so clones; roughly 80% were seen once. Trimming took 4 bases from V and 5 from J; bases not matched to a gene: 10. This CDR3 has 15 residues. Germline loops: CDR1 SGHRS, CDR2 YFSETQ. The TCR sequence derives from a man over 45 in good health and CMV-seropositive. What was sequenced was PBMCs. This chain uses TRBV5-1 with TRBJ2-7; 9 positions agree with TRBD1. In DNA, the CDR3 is TGCGCCAGCAGCCCTCAAACAGGGGGCCCCAACGAGCAGTACTTC. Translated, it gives CASSPQTGGPNEQYF. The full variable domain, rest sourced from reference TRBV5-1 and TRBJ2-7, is KAGVTQTPRYLIKTRGQQVTLSCSPISGHRSVSWYQQTPGQGLQFLFEYFSETQRNKGNFPGRFSGRQFSNSRSEMNVSTLELGDSALYLCASSPQTGGPNEQYFGPGTRLTVT.